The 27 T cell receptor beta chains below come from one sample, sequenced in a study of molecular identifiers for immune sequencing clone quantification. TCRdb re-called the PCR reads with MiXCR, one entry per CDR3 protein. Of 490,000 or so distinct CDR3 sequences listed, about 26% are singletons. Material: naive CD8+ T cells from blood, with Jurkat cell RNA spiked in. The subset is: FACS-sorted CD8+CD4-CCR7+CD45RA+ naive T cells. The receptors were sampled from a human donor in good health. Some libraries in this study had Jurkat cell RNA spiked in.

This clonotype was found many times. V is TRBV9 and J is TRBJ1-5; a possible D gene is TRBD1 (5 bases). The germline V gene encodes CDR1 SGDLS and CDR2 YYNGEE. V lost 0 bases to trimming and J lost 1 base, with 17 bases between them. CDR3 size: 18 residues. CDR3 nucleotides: TGTGCCAGCAGCGTAGTGGTAAAGGGGAAAACAAGCAATCAGCCCCAGCATTTT. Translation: CASSVVVKGKTSNQPQHF.

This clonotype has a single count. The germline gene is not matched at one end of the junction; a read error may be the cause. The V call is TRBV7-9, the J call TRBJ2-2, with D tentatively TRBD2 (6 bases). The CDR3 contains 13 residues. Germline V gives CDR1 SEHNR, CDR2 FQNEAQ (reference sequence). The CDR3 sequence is CASSSINTGGLFF. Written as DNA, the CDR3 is TGTGCCAGCAGCTCCATCAACACCGGGGGGCTGTTTTTT. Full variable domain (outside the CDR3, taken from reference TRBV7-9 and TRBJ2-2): DTGVSQNPRHKITKRGQNVTFRCDPISEHNRLYWYRQTLGQGPEFLTYFQNEAQLEKSRLLSDRFSAERPKGSFSTLEIQRTEQGDSAMYLCASSSINTGGLFFGEGSRLTVL.

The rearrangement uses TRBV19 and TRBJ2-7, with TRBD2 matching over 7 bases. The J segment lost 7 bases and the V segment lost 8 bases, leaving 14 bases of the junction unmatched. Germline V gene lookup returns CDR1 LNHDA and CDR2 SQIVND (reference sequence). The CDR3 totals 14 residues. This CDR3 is CASSPRVGGGEQYF. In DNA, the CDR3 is TGTGCCAGTTCTCCCCGTGTTGGGGGGGGGGAGCAGTACTTC.

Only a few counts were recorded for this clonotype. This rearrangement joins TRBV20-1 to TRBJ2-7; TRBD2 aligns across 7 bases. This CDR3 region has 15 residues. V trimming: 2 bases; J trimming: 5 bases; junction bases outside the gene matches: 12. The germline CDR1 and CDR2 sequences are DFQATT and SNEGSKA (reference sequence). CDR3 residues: CSARLSAGVQDEQYF. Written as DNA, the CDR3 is TGCAGTGCTAGATTGTCGGCGGGAGTTCAGGACGAGCAGTACTTC.

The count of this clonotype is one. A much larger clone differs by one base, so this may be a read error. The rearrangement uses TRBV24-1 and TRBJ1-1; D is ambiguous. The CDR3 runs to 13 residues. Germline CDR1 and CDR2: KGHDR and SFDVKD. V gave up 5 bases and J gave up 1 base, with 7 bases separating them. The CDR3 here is CATSGPSNTEAFF. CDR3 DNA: TGTGCCACCAGTGGTCCCTCGAACACTGAAGCTTTCTTT.

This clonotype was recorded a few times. The CDR3 here is CASSLLFPPDPSSGANVLTF. DNA of the CDR3: TGTGCCAGCAGTTTACTTTTTCCCCCGGATCCTAGCTCTGGGGCCAACGTCCTGACTTTC. The chain joins TRBV12-3 or TRBV12-4 to TRBJ2-6; D not resolved. This CDR3 contains 20 residues. V gave up 2 bases and J gave up 0 bases, with 20 bases separating them.

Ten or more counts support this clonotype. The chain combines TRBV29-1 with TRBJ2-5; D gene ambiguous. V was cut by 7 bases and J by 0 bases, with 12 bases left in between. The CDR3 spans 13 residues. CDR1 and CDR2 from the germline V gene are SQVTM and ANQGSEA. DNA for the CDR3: TGCAGCGCCGCTCCGGCGTACCAAGAGACCCAGTACTTC. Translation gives CSAAPAYQETQYF.

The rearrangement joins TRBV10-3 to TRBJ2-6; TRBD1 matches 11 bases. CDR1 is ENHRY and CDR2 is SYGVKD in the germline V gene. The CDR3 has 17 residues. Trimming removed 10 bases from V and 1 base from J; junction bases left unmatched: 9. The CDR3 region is CATDLGQGVSGANVLTF. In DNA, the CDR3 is TGTGCCACCGACTTGGGACAGGGGGTATCTGGGGCCAACGTCCTGACTTTC.

In nucleotides, the CDR3 is TGTGCCAGCACCCCCACCGATATGGACGAGCAGTACTTC. It is translated as CASTPTDMDEQYF. J is TRBJ2-7 and V is TRBV25-1; D unresolved. The CDR3 spans 13 residues. Germline lookup yields CDR1 MGHDK and CDR2 SYGVNS. Trimming removed 7 bases from V and 5 bases from J, with 15 bases in between.

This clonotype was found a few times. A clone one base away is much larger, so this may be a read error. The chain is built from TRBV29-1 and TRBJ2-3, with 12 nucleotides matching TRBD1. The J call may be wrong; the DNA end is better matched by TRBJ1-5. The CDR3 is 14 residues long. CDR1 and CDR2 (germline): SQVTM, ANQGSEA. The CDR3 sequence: CSAGTGGTTDTQHF. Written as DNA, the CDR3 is TGCAGCGCAGGGACAGGGGGCACCACAGATACGCAGCATTTT.

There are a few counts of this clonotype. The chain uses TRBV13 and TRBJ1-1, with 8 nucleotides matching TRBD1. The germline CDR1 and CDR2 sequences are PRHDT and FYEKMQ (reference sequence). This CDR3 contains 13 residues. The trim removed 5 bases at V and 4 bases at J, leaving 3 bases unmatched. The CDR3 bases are TGTGCCAGCAGCACCGGGACAGGCACTGAAGCTTTCTTT. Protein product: CASSTGTGTEAFF.

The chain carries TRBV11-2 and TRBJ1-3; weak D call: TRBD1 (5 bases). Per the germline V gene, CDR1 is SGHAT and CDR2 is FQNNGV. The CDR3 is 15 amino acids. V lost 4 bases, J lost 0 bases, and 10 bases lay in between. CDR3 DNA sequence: TGTGCCAGCAGCTGGGGGAAAAGCTCTGGAAACACCATATATTTT. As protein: CASSWGKSSGNTIYF.

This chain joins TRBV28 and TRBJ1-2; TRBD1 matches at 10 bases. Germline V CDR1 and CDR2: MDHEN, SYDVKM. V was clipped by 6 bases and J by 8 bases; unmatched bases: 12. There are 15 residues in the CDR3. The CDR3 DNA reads TGTGCCAGCAGCACCGGGACAGGGGTTCTCATGGGCTACACCTTC. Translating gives CASSTGTGVLMGYTF.

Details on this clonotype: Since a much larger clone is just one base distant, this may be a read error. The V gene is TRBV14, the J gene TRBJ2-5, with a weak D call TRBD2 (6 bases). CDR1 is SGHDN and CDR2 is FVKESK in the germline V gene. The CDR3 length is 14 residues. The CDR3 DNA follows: TGTGCCAGCAGCCAAGACGGGATGGAGGGGACCGAGTACTTC. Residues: CASSQDGMEGTEYF.

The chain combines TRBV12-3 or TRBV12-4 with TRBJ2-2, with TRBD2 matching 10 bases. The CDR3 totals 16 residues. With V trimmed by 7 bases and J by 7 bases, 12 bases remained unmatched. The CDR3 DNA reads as TGTGCCAGCACCTTCAGCGGGGGGGGGCGCAGCGGGGAGCTGTTTTTT. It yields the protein CASTFSGGGRSGELFF.

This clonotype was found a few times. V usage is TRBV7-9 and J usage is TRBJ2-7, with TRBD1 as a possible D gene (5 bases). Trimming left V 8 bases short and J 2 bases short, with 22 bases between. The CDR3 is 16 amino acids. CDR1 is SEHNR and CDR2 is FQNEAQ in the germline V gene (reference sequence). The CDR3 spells CASRHPSGSSPYEQYF. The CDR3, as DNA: TGTGCCAGCCGACACCCCTCAGGGTCATCCCCCTACGAGCAGTACTTC.

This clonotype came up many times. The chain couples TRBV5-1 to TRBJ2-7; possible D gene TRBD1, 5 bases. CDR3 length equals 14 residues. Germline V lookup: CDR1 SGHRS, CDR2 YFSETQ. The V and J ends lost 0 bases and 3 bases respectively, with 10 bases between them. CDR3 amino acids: CASSLGGSLYEQYF. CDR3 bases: TGCGCCAGCAGCTTGGGGGGCTCCCTCTACGAGCAGTACTTC. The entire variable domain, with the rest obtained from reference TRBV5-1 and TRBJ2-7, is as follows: KAGVTQTPRYLIKTRGQQVTLSCSPISGHRSVSWYQQTPGQGLQFLFEYFSETQRNKGNFPGRFSGRQFSNSRSEMNVSTLELGDSALYLCASSLGGSLYEQYFGPGTRLTVT.

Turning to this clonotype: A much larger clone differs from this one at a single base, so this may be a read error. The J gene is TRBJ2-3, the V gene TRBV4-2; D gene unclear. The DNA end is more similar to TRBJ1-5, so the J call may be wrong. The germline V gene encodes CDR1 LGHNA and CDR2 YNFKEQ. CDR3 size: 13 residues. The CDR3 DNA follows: TGTGCCAGCAGCCAATCACTAAGGGATACGCAGCATTTT. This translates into CASSQSLRDTQHF.

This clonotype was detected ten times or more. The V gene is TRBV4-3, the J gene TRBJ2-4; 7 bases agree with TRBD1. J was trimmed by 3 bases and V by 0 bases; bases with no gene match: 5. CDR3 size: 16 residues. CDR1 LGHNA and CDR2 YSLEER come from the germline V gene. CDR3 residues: CASSQDLRTGKNIQYF. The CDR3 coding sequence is TGCGCCAGCAGCCAAGATTTAAGGACAGGCAAAAACATTCAGTACTTC.

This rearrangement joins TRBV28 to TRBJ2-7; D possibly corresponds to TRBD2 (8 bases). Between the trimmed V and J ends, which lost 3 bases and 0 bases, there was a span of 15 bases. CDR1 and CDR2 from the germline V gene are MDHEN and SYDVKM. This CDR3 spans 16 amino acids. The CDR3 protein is CASSFGSGTASYEQYF. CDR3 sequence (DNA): TGTGCCAGCAGTTTTGGTAGCGGGACAGCCTCCTACGAGCAGTACTTC.

The CDR3 protein is CASTLTGAGGADTQYF. CDR3 in DNA: TGTGCCAGCACCCTAACTGGGGCAGGGGGCGCAGATACGCAGTATTTT. This chain connects TRBV9 to TRBJ2-3, with TRBD1 matching 8 bases. The germline V gene encodes CDR1 SGDLS and CDR2 YYNGEE. V trimming: 6 bases; J trimming: 4 bases; junction bases outside the gene matches: 13. This CDR3 is built from 16 residues.

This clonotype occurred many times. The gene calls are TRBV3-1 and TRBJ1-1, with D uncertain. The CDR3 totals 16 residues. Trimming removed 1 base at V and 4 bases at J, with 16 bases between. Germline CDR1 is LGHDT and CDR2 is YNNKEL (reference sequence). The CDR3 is CASSQGLFRRATEAFF. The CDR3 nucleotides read TGTGCCAGCAGCCAAGGGCTTTTTCGGAGGGCCACTGAAGCTTTCTTT.

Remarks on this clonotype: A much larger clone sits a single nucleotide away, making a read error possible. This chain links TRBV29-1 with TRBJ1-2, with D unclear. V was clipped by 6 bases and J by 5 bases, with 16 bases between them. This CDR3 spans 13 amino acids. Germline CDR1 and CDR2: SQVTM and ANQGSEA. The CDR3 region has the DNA TGCAGCGTCCGGGCCCCCGTGAGATATGGCTACACCTTC. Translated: CSVRAPVRYGYTF. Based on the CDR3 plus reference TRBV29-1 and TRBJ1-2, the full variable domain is SAVISQKPSRDICQRGTSLTIQCQVDSQVTMMFWYRQQPGQSLTLIATANQGSEATYESGFVIDKFPISRPNLTFSTLTVSNMSPEDSSIYLCSVRAPVRYGYTFGSGTRLTVV.

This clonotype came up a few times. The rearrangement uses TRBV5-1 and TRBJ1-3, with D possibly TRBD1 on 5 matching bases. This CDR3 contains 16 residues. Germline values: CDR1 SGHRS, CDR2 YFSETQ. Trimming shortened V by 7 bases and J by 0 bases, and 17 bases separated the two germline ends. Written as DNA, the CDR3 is TGCGCCAGCCGTGTTAAACAGGAGACCTCTGGAAACACCATATATTTT. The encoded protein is CASRVKQETSGNTIYF.

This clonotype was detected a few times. In nucleotides, the CDR3 is TGTGCCAGCAGTTTCATTAGCCCTCGAGGGTACAATGAGCAGTTCTTC. This codes for CASSFISPRGYNEQFF. This sequence joins TRBV27 and TRBJ2-1; the D gene is possibly TRBD2 (5 bases). The CDR3 runs to 16 residues. Germline loops: CDR1 MNHEY, CDR2 SMNVEV (reference sequence). V was trimmed by 3 bases and J by 4 bases, leaving 16 bases between them.

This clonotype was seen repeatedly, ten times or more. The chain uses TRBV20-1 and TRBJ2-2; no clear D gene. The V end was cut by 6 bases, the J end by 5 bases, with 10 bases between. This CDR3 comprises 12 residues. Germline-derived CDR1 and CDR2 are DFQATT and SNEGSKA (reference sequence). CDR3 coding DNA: TGCAGTGCACTCGACTGGACCGGGGAGCTGTTTTTT. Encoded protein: CSALDWTGELFF.

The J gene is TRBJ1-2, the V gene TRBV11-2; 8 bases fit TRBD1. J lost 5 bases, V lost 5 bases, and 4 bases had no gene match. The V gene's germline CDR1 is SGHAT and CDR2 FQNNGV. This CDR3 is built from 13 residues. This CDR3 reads CASSGQGAYGYTF. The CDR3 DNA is TGTGCCAGCAGCGGACAGGGAGCTTATGGCTACACCTTC.